This TCR beta chain appears in the sequencing data of a study of CD8 T cells in Susac syndrome. The CDR3 has 19 residues. Germline V lookup: CDR1 MNHEY, CDR2 SVGAGI. V gave up 0 bases and J gave up 0 bases; unmatched junction bases: 9. An amount of RNA that ranged from 0.5 to 1 ug was reverse transcribed with random hexamers. Each CDR3 protein gets one entry after TCRdb re-called the immunoSEQ multiplex PCR reads with MiXCR. This repertoire shows hundreds of thousands of distinct CDR3 sequences, almost 85% found once; its top ten account for roughly 0.21%. The TCR was taken from a human donor with multiple sclerosis. This chain uses TRBV6-5 with TRBJ2-1, with 9 bases lining up with TRBD1. What was sequenced was CD8+ T cells from PBMCs. CDR3 amino acids: CASSYSFGTGPYSYNEQFF. CDR3 nucleotides: TGTGCCAGCAGTTACTCGTTCGGGACAGGGCCCTACTCCTACAATGAGCAGTTCTTC.